Sequencing of this TCR beta chain was carried out in a study of blood T cell repertoires in COVID-19. Study context: Samples representing acute and convalescent COVID-19 were sourced from the United States, Italy and Spain. Sources were T cells, B-cell-depleted T cells, or PBMCs; the material itself was cDNA or gDNA.

In the source study's methods: Amplification with reference gene primers provided the estimates of nucleated cell counts. Some clones are missing from TCRdb's copy, which holds only in-frame ones; the method was immunoSEQ multiplex PCR. V, J and clone size are taken as reported in that table, and D and trimming were inferred from the DNA itself. The sample yields 100,000 or so clones, almost 80% seen once. CDR3 length: 16 amino acids. The germline V and J ends were trimmed by 0 bases and 2 bases, with 11 bases remaining between them. CDR1 KGHSH and CDR2 LQKENI come from the germline V gene. This clonotype was sampled from a man in his sixties with active or convalescent COVID-19. This sequence joins TRBV18 and TRBJ2-4; the D gene is possibly TRBD2 (6 bases). The specimen was peripheral blood. Here the CDR3 reads CASSPPGSGSKNIQYF. In DNA, the CDR3 is TGTGCCAGCTCACCACCAGGGAGCGGGTCCAAAAACATTCAGTACTTC. Looking up the rest from reference TRBV18 and TRBJ2-4 gives the full variable domain: NAGVMQNPRHLVRRRGQEARLRCSPMKGHSHVYWYRQLPEEGLKFMVYLQKENIIDESGMPKERFSAEFPKEGPSILRIQQVVRGDSAAYFCASSPPGSGSKNIQYFGAGTRLSVL.